Shown below are 18 T cell receptor beta chains from a single sample sequenced in a study of blood T cells in healthy people across ages. A sample-barcoded 5' primer and a J-beta primer mix were used in a second PCR of roughly 7 to 12 cycles. TCRdb re-derived calls from the 5' RACE reads in MiXCR, one entry per CDR3 protein. The table shows 2 million or so distinct CDR3 sequences, with roughly 50% occurring only once. The sample was blood. Receptor source: a middle-aged woman in good health.

V usage is TRBV7-3 and J usage is TRBJ2-3; unclear D gene. Germline-derived CDR1 and CDR2 are SGHTA and FQGTGA. Trimming left V 4 bases short and J 2 bases short, with 16 bases between. This CDR3 comprises 16 residues. CDR3 residues: CASSSSLAGFTDTQYF. The CDR3 DNA sequence: TGTGCCAGCAGCTCATCCTTAGCCGGCTTCACAGATACGCAGTATTTT.

This clonotype was found a few times. The chain couples TRBV11-2 to TRBJ2-1, with D possibly TRBD2 on 5 matching bases. Trimming took 0 bases from V and 5 from J, leaving 8 bases between them. CDR3 length equals 14 residues. Germline V gene lookup returns CDR1 SGHAT and CDR2 FQNNGV. The CDR3 here is CASSLDRDHNEQFF. CDR3 DNA sequence: TGTGCCAGCAGCTTAGATCGGGATCACAATGAGCAGTTCTTC. Complete variable domain (other parts from reference TRBV11-2 and TRBJ2-1): EAGVAQSPRYKIIEKRQSVAFWCNPISGHATLYWYQQILGQGPKLLIQFQNNGVVDDSQLPKDRFSAERLKGVDSTLKIQPAKLEDSAVYLCASSLDRDHNEQFFGPGTRLTVL.

V gene TRBV15 combines with J gene TRBJ2-3, with D possibly being TRBD1 or TRBD2 (6 bases each). The CDR3 has 17 residues. V was pared by 1 base and J by 7 bases, with 21 bases between. The germline gives CDR1 LNHNV, CDR2 YYDKDF (reference sequence). The CDR3 sequence is CATSRGPTEGDPYTQYF. The CDR3 DNA is TGTGCCACCAGCAGAGGCCCCACGGAGGGGGACCCCTATACGCAGTATTTT.

The table lists this clonotype with a few counts. V usage is TRBV4-3 and J usage is TRBJ2-5; D is uncertain. This CDR3 has 15 residues. The V gene lost 0 bases and the J gene lost 5 bases, with 13 bases spanning the gap. CDR1 is LGHNA, CDR2 YSLEER, per germline. The chain's CDR3 is CASSQDGLSRETQYF. The CDR3 coding sequence is TGCGCCAGCAGCCAAGATGGTTTGTCGAGGGAGACCCAGTACTTC.

This chain joins TRBV7-2 and TRBJ2-3, with 9 bases aligning to TRBD2. Germline CDR1 reads SGHTA; CDR2 reads FQGNSA. With V trimmed by 2 bases and J by 8 bases, 17 bases remained unmatched. The CDR3 totals 18 residues. In DNA form, the CDR3 reads TGTGCCAGCAGCTTACTCGGAGGAGGACTAGCGCCAGCCCCTACGCAGTATTTT. Its translation is CASSLLGGGLAPAPTQYF.

The rearrangement links TRBV27 to TRBJ2-7; no reliable D call. The germline V gene encodes CDR1 MNHEY and CDR2 SMNVEV (reference sequence). V was clipped by 7 bases and J by 7 bases, with 11 bases between them. The length of the CDR3 is 11 residues. The CDR3 is CASNSNNEQYF. CDR3 in DNA: TGTGCCAGCAACAGTAACAATGAGCAGTACTTC.

The chain joins TRBV3-1 to TRBJ1-4; 7 bases match TRBD1. This CDR3 is 15 amino acids long. Germline-derived CDR1 and CDR2 are LGHDT and YNNKEL (reference sequence). V lost 1 base and J lost 7; bases outside the gene matches: 6. The CDR3 spells CASSQGQGKGEKLFF. The CDR3 bases are TGTGCCAGCAGCCAAGGACAGGGTAAGGGTGAAAAACTGTTTTTT.

This clonotype was counted a few times. The chain is built from TRBV6-2 or TRBV6-3 and TRBJ1-5; TRBD1 matches at 8 bases. Trimming took 6 bases from V and 2 from J; bases not matched to a gene: 9. Germline V gives CDR1 MNHEY, CDR2 SVGEGT. The length of the CDR3 is 16 residues. The CDR3 bases are TGTGCCAGCAGAGACCAGGGGGCAGGGGGCAATCAGCCCCAGCATTTT. Amino acid sequence: CASRDQGAGGNQPQHF.

The rearrangement uses TRBV9 and TRBJ1-6; 9 bases align to TRBD1. The V segment lost 6 bases and the J segment 8 bases; nucleotides outside the gene matches: 9. This CDR3 spans 15 amino acids. Per germline, CDR1 SGDLS and CDR2 YYNGEE. The CDR3 bases are TGTGCCAGCACCCTCACGGACAGGGGATATTCACCCCTCCACTTT. Protein sequence: CASTLTDRGYSPLHF. Full variable domain (outside the CDR3, taken from reference TRBV9 and TRBJ1-6): DSGVTQTPKHLITATGQRVTLRCSPRSGDLSVYWYQQSLDQGLQFLIQYYNGEERAKGNILERFSAQQFPDLHSELNLSSLELGDSALYFCASTLTDRGYSPLHFGNGTRLTVT.

This clonotype was picked up a small number of times. V usage is TRBV20-1 and J usage is TRBJ1-4, with D uncertain. CDR1 is DFQATT, CDR2 SNEGSKA, per germline (reference sequence). The CDR3 length is 12 residues. V lost 2 bases to trimming and J lost 8 bases, with 9 bases between them. CDR3 in DNA: TGCAGTGCTAGATCTTGGAACGAAAAACTGTTTTTT. Translated, it gives CSARSWNEKLFF.

This clonotype was counted once. The chain is built from TRBV2 and TRBJ1-1; D call uncertain. CDR3 length: 16 amino acids. Germline V lookup: CDR1 SNHLY, CDR2 FYNNEI. V was pared by 6 bases and J by 1 base, with 18 bases between. CDR3 DNA: TGTGCCAGCAGCGAGCGCCGGGCCACGGGGAACACTGAAGCTTTCTTT. It translates to CASSERRATGNTEAFF.

The sample holds many counts of this clonotype. This chain links TRBV7-8 with TRBJ2-5; 7 bases are shared with TRBD1. Germline V gene sequence: CDR1 SGHVS, CDR2 FQNEAQ. V shed 0 bases and J 4 bases; nucleotides not matched to a gene: 11. The CDR3 is made up of 17 amino acids. DNA of the CDR3: TGTGCCAGCAGCTTAGCACTCTTTTTAGGGGGCCGAGAGACCCAGTACTTC. Amino acid sequence: CASSLALFLGGRETQYF.

This sequence joins TRBV28 and TRBJ1-1; TRBD1 is a possible D gene (6 bases). The CDR3 loop spans 15 amino acids. Germline CDR1 reads MDHEN; CDR2 reads SYDVKM. The V gene lost 3 bases and the J gene lost 4 bases, with 15 bases spanning the gap. CDR3 residues: CASSLPQGFGTEAFF. The CDR3 coding sequence is TGTGCCAGCAGTTTGCCCCAGGGGTTCGGCACTGAAGCTTTCTTT.

V is TRBV12-3 or TRBV12-4 and J is TRBJ2-5; D is ambiguous. This CDR3 is built from 12 residues. The ends were cut back, 6 bases at V and 5 bases at J, with 10 bases in the middle. This CDR3 reads CASSRPLETQYF. The CDR3 DNA sequence: TGTGCCAGCAGCCGCCCTTTGGAGACCCAGTACTTC.

This clonotype has just a few counts. The V gene is TRBV2, the J gene TRBJ2-3, with D perhaps TRBD1 or TRBD2 (6 bases each). Germline V gene lookup returns CDR1 SNHLY and CDR2 FYNNEI. The germline V and J ends were trimmed by 7 bases and 0 bases, with 14 bases remaining between them. The CDR3 loop spans 15 amino acids. CDR3 DNA: TGTGCCAGCACAACACAGGGACTTAGCACAGATACGCAGTATTTT. Residues: CASTTQGLSTDTQYF.

The chain uses TRBV4-3 and TRBJ2-1; TRBD1 aligns across 9 bases. V was pared by 4 bases and J by 7 bases, with 8 bases of the junction left unmatched. The V gene's germline CDR1 is LGHNA and CDR2 YSLEER. This CDR3 contains 15 residues. CDR3 protein: CASSPFGTGMNEQFF. CDR3 DNA: TGCGCCAGCAGCCCTTTTGGGACAGGGATGAATGAGCAGTTCTTC.

The chain has TRBV6-5 and TRBJ1-1; 8 bases map to TRBD1. CDR3 size: 14 residues. The V segment lost 6 bases and the J segment 2 bases; nucleotides outside the gene matches: 5. Germline V lookup: CDR1 MNHEY, CDR2 SVGAGI. In nucleotides, the CDR3 is TGTGCCAGCAGGTTGGACAGGGCTAACACTGAAGCTTTCTTT. Protein sequence: CASRLDRANTEAFF.

Only a few counts were recorded for this clonotype. The CDR3 protein is CSPNPLDRRTDTQYF. CDR3 DNA: TGCAGCCCTAACCCCCTGGACAGGCGCACAGATACGCAGTATTTT. The chain joins TRBV20-1 to TRBJ2-3, with 7 bases that match TRBD1. CDR1 DFQATT and CDR2 SNEGSKA come from the germline V gene (reference sequence). This CDR3 region has 15 residues.